This T cell receptor beta chain originates from a study of CD8+ T cells in alopecia areata. On this clone itself: The antigen is unknown.

Germline CDR1 SGHTA, CDR2 FQGNSA. The V end was cut by 5 bases, the J end by 1 base, with 17 bases between. There are 16 residues in the CDR3. In each case, RNA was isolated and then reverse transcribed into cDNA as the sequencing template. Clones were sequenced by immunoSEQ multiplex PCR, and TCRdb holds only the in-frame ones, with some missing. This table holds 140,000 or so clones, approximately 65% found once. Study-level findings and limits: The study also sequences resident alphabeta T cells of normal skin in scalp samples.

The specimen was CD8+ T cells sorted from blood. This receptor was obtained from a human donor in good health. This rearrangement joins TRBV7-2 to TRBJ1-2, with unresolved D. CDR3 DNA: TGTGCCAGCAGCCCCTACTCTGGGGTCAGTAACTATGGCTACACCTTC. Residues: CASSPYSGVSNYGYTF.